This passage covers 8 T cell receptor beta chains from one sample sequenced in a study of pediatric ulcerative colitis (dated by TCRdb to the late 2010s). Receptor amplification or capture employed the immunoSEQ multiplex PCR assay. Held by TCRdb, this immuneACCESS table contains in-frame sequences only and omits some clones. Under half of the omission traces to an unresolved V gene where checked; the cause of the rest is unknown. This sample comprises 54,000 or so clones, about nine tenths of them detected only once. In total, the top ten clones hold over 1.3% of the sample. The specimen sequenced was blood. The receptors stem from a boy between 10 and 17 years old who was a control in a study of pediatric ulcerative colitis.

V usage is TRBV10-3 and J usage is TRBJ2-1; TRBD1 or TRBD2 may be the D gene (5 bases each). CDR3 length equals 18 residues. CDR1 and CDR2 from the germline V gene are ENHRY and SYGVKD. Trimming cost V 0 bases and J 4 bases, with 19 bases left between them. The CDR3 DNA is TGTGCCATCAGTGAGTCAGACGTCGGGACCCACACTTACAATGAGCAGTTCTTC. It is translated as CAISESDVGTHTYNEQFF.

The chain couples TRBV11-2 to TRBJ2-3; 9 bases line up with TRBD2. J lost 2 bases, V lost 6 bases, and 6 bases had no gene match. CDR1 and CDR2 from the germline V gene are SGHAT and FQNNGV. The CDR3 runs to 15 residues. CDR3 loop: CASSLTSGNTDTQYF. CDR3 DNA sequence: TGTGCCAGCAGTTTGACTAGCGGAAACACAGATACGCAGTATTTT.

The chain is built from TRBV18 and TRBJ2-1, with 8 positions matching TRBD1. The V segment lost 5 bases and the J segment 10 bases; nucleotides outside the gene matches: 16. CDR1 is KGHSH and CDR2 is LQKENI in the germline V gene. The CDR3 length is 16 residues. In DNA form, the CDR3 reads TGTGCCAGCTCAAGACCCGGGACAGGCGGTACAATGGAGCAGTTCTTC. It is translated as CASSRPGTGGTMEQFF.

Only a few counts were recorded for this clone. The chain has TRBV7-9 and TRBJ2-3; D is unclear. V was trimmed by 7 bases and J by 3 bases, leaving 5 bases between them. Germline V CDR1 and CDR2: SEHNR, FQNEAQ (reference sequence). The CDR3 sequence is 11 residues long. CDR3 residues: CASTATDTQYF. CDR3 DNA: TGTGCCAGCACCGCTACAGATACGCAGTATTTT. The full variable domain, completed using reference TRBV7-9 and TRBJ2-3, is DTGVSQNPRHKITKRGQNVTFRCDPISEHNRLYWYRQTLGQGPEFLTYFQNEAQLEKSRLLSDRFSAERPKGSFSTLEIQRTEQGDSAMYLCASTATDTQYFGPGTRLTVL.

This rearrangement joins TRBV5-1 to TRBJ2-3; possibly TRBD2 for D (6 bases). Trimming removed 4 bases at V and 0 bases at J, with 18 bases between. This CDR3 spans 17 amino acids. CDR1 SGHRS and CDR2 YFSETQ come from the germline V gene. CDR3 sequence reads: CASSGGRFRTSTDTQYF. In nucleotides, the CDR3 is TGCGCCAGCAGCGGGGGGAGGTTTCGAACTAGCACAGATACGCAGTATTTT.

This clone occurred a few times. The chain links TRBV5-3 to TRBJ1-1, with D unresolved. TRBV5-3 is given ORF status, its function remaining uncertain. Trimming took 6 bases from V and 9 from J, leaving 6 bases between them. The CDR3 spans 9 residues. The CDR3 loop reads CARTYQAFF. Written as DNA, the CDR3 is TGTGCCAGAACTTATCAAGCTTTCTTT.

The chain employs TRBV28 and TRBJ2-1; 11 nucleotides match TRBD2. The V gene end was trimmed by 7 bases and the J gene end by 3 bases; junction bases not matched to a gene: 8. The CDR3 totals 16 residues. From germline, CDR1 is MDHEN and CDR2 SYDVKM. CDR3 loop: CASTRGLAGIYNEQFF. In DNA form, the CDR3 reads TGTGCCAGCACCCGCGGACTAGCGGGTATCTACAATGAGCAGTTCTTC.

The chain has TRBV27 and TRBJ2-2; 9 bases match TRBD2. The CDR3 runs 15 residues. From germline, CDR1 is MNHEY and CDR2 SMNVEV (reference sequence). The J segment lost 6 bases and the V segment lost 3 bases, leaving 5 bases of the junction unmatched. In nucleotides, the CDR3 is TGTGCCAGCAGTTTCGGGGCTAGCGGGGCCGGGGAGCTGTTTTTT. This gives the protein CASSFGASGAGELFF.